This T cell receptor (beta chain) derives from a study of T cell repertoires in cytomegalovirus infection. The study, taken as a whole, reports: CMV-specific HLA-C-restricted TCR beta clonotypes dominated the ex vivo response.

TCRdb re-derived calls from the reads in MiXCR, one entry per CDR3 protein. The sample carries approximately 220,000 distinct CDR3 sequences, 35% to 40% recorded once. The CDR3 sequence is 16 residues long. Germline V gives CDR1 SEHNR, CDR2 FQNEAQ (reference sequence). The V segment lost 5 bases and the J segment 5 bases; nucleotides outside the gene matches: 11. About this clonotype: The antigen is not known.

The input for sequencing was CD8+ T cells from cultured PBMCs, taken from culture after CMV antigen stimulation. The receptor's source is a human donor in good health (CMV status not recorded). Some clones in this sample may be carry-over from other donors' samples. The J gene is TRBJ1-1, the V gene TRBV7-9; TRBD1 aligns across 10 bases. In nucleotides, the CDR3 is TGTGCCAGCAGCCCCCCGCCGGGACAGGGGAGTACTGAAGCTTTCTTT. Residues: CASSPPPGQGSTEAFF.